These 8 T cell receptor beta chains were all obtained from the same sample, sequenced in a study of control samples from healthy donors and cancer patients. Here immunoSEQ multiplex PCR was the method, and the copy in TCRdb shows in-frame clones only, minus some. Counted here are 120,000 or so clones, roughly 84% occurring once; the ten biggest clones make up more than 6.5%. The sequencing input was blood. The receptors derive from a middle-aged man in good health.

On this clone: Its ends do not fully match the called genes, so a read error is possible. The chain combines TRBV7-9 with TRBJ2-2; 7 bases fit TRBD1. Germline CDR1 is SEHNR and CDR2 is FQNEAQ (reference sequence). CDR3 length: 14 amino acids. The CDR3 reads CASILQGFGGELFF. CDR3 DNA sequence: TGTGCCAGCATCTTACAGGGGTTCGGCGGGGAGCTGTTTTTT.

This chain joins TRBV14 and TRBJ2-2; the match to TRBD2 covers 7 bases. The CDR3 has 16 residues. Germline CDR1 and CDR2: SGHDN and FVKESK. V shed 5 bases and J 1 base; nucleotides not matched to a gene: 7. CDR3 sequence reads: CASSAPGLRNTGELFF. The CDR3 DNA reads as TGTGCCAGCAGCGCTCCGGGACTAAGGAACACCGGGGAGCTGTTTTTT.

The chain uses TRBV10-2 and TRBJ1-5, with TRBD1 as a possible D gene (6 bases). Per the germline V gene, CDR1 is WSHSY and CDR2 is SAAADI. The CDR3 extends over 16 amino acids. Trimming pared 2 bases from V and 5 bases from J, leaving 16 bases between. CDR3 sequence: CASSETLRGKDQPQHF. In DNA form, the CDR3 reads TGCGCCAGCAGTGAGACGCTCAGGGGAAAGGATCAGCCCCAGCATTTT.

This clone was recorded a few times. This CDR3 reads CASSVAGRSDEQFF. The CDR3 DNA sequence: TGTGCCAGCAGCGTAGCGGGCAGGAGCGATGAGCAGTTCTTC. The chain recombines TRBV9 with TRBJ2-1; D remains ambiguous. Germline-derived CDR1 and CDR2 are SGDLS and YYNGEE. The CDR3 runs 14 residues. The germline V and J ends were trimmed by 0 bases and 8 bases, with 12 bases remaining between them.

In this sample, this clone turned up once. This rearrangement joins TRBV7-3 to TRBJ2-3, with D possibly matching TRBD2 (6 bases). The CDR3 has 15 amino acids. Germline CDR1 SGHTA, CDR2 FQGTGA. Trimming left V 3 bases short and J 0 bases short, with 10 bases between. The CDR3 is CASSFRDFSTDTQYF. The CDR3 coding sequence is TGTGCCAGCAGCTTCCGGGACTTTAGCACAGATACGCAGTATTTT. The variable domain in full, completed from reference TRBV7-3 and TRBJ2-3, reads GAGVSQTPSNKVTEKGKYVELRCDPISGHTALYWYRQSLGQGPEFLIYFQGTGAADDSGLPNDRFFAVRPEGSVSTLKIQRTERGDSAVYLCASSFRDFSTDTQYFGPGTRLTVL.

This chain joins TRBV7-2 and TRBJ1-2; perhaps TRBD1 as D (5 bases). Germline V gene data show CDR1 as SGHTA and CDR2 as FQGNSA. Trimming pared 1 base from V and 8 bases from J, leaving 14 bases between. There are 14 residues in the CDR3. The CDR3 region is CASSLDRGMRGYTF. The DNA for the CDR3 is TGTGCCAGCAGCTTAGATAGGGGAATGAGGGGCTACACCTTC.

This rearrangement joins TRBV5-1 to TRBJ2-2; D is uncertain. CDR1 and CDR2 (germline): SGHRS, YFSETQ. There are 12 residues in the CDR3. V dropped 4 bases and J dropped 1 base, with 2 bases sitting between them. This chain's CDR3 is CASSLNTGELFF. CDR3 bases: TGCGCCAGCAGCCTGAACACCGGGGAGCTGTTTTTT.

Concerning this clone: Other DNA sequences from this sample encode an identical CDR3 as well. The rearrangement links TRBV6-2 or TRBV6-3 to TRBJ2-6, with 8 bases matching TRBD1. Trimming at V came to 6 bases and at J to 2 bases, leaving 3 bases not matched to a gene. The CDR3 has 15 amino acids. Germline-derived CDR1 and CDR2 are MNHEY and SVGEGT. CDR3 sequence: CASSPTGAGANVLTF. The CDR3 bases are TGTGCCAGCAGCCCGACAGGGGCTGGGGCCAACGTCCTGACTTTC.